This T cell receptor (beta chain) was recorded in a study of T cell clonotyping in hematopoietic cell transplantation. Overall study context: Recipient samples before transplant were obtained post-cytoreduction. Findings and caveats of the study: Broader posttransplant TCR repertoire diversity was predicted by graft donor and pretransplant recipient Inverse Simpson Index values.

Time point reported: recipient sample about 28 days before transplant, after cytoreduction. Blood collection times were about day -28 and days 30, 100, 180 posttransplant. The data were produced by immunoSEQ multiplex PCR, yet TCRdb's version contains in-frame clones alone and is incomplete. The data show roughly 34,000 clones, 90% to 95% seen once. The V gene's germline CDR1 is SGHRS and CDR2 YFSETQ. CDR3 length: 10 amino acids. Trimming left V 9 bases short and J 11 bases short, with 11 bases between. Remarks on this clone: Its antigen is not known.

This chain connects TRBV5-1 to TRBJ1-4, with D tentatively TRBD1 (6 bases). Here the sequenced sample was peripheral blood mononuclear cells, taken before stem cell transplant. The sequence was collected from a man aged 35 to 55 with chronic myeloid leukemia. Some clones in this sample may be carry-over from other donors' samples. The CDR3 loop is CATGGAKLFF. The CDR3 nucleotides are TGCGCCACTGGGGGGGCCAAACTGTTTTTT.